This TCR beta chain was found in a study of T cells in Graves' hyperthyroidism and ophthalmopathy. Overall study context: Peripheral blood was taken when the disease was first diagnosed, before any treatment began. Study-level points and caveats: Most expanded thyroid clonotypes above 0.001 recurred in blood.

Ten or more counts support this clonotype. What it binds is not known. The authors obtained PBMCs from 7.5 to 10 ml of fresh peripheral blood. It was RNA transcripts that yielded the amplified TCR beta CDR3 regions. With the HTBI primer set, the TCR CDR3 went through a first round of RT-PCR. MiXCR was run by TCRdb on the multiplex PCR reads, yielding one entry per CDR3 protein. The sample records about 260,000 distinct CDR3 sequences, about 15% being singletons. This sequence was found in a woman aged 18 to 35 with Graves' ophthalmopathy. Input material: blood.

CDR3 residues: CASSLSRVGYEQYF. DNA of the CDR3: TGTGCCAGCAGTTTATCCAGGGTGGGCTACGAGCAGTACTTC. The J gene is TRBJ2-7, the V gene TRBV28, with D tentatively TRBD1 (5 bases). The CDR3 has 14 amino acids. Trimming left V 1 base short and J 3 bases short, with 10 bases between. Germline values: CDR1 MDHEN, CDR2 SYDVKM.